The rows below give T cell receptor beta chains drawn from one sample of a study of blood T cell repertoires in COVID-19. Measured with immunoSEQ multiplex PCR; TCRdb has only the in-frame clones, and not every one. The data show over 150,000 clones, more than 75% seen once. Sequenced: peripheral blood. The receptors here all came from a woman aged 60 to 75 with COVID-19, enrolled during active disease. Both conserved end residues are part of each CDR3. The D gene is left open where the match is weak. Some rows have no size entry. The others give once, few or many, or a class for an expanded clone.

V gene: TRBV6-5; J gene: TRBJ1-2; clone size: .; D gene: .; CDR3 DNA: TGTGCCAGCAGTTCTCCTGGGCTGGGCTATGGCTACACCTTC; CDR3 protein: CASSSPGLGYGYTF
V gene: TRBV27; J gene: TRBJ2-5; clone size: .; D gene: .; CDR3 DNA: TGTGCCAGCAGTTTATCGGGGGCAGAGGAGACCCAGTACTTC; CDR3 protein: CASSLSGAEETQYF
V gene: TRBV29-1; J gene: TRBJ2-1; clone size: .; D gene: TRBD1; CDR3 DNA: TGCAGCGACCAACAGGGGAGAAGCTCCTACAATGAGCAGTTCTTC; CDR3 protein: CSDQQGRSSYNEQFF
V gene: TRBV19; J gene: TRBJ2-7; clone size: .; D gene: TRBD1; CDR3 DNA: TGTGCCAGTGGACAGGGTATCTACGAGCAGTACTTC; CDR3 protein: CASGQGIYEQYF
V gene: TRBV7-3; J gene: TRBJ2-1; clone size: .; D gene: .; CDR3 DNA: TGTGCCAGCAGCTTGGGCAACTACAATGAGCAGTTCTTC; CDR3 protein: CASSLGNYNEQFF
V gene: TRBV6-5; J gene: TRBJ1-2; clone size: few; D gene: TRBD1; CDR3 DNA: TGTGCCAGCATTTATCGCAGGGGGTGGTATGGCTACACCTTC; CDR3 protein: CASIYRRGWYGYTF
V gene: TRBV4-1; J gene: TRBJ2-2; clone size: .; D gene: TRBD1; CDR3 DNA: TGCGCCAGCAGCCAGGGGTTTTTACGGACAGGCCTCCACACCGGGGAGCTGTTTTTT; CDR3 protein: CASSQGFLRTGLHTGELFF
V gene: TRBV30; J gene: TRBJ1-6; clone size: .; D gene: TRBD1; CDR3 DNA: TGTGCCTGGAGTCCGACAGGGAATAATTCACCCCTCCACTTT; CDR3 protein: CAWSPTGNNSPLHF
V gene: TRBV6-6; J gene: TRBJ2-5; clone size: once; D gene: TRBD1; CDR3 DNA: TGTGCCAGCAGTTACGGGACAGGGGGCAGGCAAGAGACCCAGTACTTC; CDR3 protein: CASSYGTGGRQETQYF
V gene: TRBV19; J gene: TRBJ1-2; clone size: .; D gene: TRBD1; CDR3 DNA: TGTGCCAGTAGTATGTCCCCAGGGGGGATCTATGGCTACACCTTC; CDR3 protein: CASSMSPGGIYGYTF
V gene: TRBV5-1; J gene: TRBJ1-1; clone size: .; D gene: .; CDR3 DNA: TGCGCCAGCAGCCCAGACACTCTGGGCACTGAAGCTTTCTTT; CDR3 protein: CASSPDTLGTEAFF
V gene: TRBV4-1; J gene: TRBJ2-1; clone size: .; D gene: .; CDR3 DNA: TGCGCCAGCACGATGGGTCGGGGGTGGACCCAGATTAGCAATGAGCAGTTCTTC; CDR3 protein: CASTMGRGWTQISNEQFF
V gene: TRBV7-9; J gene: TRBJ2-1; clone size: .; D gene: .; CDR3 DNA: TGTGCCAGCAGCTTATTTAGTAATGAGCAGTTCTTC; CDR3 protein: CASSLFSNEQFF
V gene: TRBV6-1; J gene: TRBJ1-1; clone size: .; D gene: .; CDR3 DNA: TGTGCCAGCAGTGAATTAGGGAGGGGCCGGATGATGAACACTGAAGCTTTCTTT; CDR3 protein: CASSELGRGRMMNTEAFF
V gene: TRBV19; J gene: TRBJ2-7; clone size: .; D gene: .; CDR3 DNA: TGTGCCAGTAGTGTTCTCCTTGGGGGGAGAAGGTACGAGCAGTACTTC; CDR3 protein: CASSVLLGGRRYEQYF
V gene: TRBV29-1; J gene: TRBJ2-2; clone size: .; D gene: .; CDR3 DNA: TGCAGCGTTGATGGGGCGGAGAACACCGGGGAGCTGTTTTTT; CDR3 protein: CSVDGAENTGELFF
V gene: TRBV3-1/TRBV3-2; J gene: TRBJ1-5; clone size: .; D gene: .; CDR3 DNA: TGTGCCAGCAGCCTTGACAGTAACAATCAGCCCCAGCATTTT; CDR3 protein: CASSLDSNNQPQHF
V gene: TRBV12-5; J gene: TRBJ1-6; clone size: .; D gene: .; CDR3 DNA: TGTGCTAGTGGTACCGAAGGGGGGGGCTCACCCCTCCACTTT; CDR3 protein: CASGTEGGGSPLHF
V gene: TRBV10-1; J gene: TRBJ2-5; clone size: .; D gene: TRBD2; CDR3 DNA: TGCGCCAGCAGTGAGTACAGGACTAGTAAAGAGACCCAGTACTTC; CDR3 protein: CASSEYRTSKETQYF
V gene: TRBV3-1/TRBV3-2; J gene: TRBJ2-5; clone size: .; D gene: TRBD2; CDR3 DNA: TGTGCCAGCAGTCGATTTACTAGCGAGGGTCGAGAGACCCAGTACTTC; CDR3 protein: CASSRFTSEGRETQYF
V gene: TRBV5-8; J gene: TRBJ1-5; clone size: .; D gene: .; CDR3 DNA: TGTGCCAGCAGCTTGGGACCCCGGGTCGATCAGCCCCAGCATTTT; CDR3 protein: CASSLGPRVDQPQHF
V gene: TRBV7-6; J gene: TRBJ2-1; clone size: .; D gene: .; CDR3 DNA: TGTGCCAGCAGCTCTGGAGGGGCTGAGCAGTTCTTC; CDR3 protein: CASSSGGAEQFF
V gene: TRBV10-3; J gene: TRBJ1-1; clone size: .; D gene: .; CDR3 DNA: TGTGCCATCAGTGAAAAAGGTCTAGGTAACACTGAAGCTTTCTTT; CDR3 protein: CAISEKGLGNTEAFF
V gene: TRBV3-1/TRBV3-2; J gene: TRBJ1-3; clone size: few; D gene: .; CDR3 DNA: TGTGCCAGCAGCCCCCGTAGAGGGAACACCATATATTTT; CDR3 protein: CASSPRRGNTIYF
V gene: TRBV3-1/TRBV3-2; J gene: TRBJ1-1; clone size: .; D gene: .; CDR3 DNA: TGTGCCAGCAGCCACCACCGTACTGGGCCCGGGAACACTGAAGCTTTCTTT; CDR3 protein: CASSHHRTGPGNTEAFF
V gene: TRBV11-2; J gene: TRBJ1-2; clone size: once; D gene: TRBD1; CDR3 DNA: TGTGCCAGCAGCTTACCGACAGGGACGTCTAACTATGGCTACACCTTC; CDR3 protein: CASSLPTGTSNYGYTF
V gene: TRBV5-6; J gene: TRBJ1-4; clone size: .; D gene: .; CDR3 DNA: TGTGCCAGCAACCAGGTGTTTGGCGATGAAAAACTGTTTTTT; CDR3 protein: CASNQVFGDEKLFF
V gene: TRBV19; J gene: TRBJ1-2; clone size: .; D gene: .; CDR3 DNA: TGTGCTTACAGCAACTATGGCTACACCTTC; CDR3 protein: CAYSNYGYTF
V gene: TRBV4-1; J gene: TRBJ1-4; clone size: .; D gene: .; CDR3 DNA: TGCGCCAGCAGCCAAGTTATTGAAAAACTGTTTTTT; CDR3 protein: CASSQVIEKLFF
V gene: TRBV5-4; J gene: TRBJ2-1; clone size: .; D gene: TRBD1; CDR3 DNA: TGTGCCAGCAGCTCGCGGACAGGGGCAAATTCAGATGAGCAGTTCTTC; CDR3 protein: CASSSRTGANSDEQFF
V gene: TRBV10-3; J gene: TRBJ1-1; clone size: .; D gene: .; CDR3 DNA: TGTGCCATCAGTGAGTCGAGAGGGGGGGCGAACACTGAAGCTTTCTTT; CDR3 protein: CAISESRGGANTEAFF
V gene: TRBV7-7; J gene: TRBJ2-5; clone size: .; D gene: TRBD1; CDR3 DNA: TGTGCTAGCAGCTTAGCCGGGACAGGGGGGGAGACCCAGTACTTC; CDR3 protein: CASSLAGTGGETQYF
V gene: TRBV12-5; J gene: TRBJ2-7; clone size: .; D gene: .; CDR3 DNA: TGTGCTAGTGGTTTCCGGGTATCCATCGACGAGCAGTACTTC; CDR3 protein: CASGFRVSIDEQYF
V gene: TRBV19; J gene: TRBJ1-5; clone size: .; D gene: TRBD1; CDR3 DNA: TGTGCCAGTAGTAGCGGGACAGGTCGAGGGCAGCATTTT; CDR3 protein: CASSSGTGRGQHF
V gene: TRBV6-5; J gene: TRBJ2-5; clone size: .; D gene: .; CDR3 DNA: TGTGCCAGCGGGGGGGCGCGCTCACGGGAGCCCCAGTACTTC; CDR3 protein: CASGGARSREPQYF
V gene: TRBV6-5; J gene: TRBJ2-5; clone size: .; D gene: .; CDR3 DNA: TGTGCCAGCAGCCGCCTGGGGACACGGGAGACCCAGTACTTC; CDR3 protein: CASSRLGTRETQYF
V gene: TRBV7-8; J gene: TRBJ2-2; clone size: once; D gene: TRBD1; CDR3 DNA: TGTGCCAGCAGCGTGGGGACAGGGAGGAACACCGGGGAGCTGTTTTTT; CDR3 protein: CASSVGTGRNTGELFF
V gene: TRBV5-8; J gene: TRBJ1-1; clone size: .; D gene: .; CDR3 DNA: TGTGCCAGCAGCCGCCGCAGGACATCGGGTGAAGCTTTCTTT; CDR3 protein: CASSRRRTSGEAFF
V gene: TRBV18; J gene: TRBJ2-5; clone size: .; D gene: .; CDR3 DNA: TGTGCCAGCTCACAGGACAGTGGCCAAGAGACCCAGTACTTC; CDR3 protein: CASSQDSGQETQYF
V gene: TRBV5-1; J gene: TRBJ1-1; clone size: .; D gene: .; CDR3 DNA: TGCGCCAGCAGTAGGGGGAGGGCTGAAGCTTTCTTT; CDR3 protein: CASSRGRAEAFF
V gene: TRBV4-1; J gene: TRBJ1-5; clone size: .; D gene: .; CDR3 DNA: TGCGCCAGCAGCCAAGCCGCAGAGGGCGGCAATCAGCCCCAGCATTTT; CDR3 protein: CASSQAAEGGNQPQHF
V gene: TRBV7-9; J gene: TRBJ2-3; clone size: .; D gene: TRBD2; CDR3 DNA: TGTGCCAGCAGCTTAGTAAGCGGGACCAATACAGATACGCAGTATTTT; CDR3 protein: CASSLVSGTNTDTQYF
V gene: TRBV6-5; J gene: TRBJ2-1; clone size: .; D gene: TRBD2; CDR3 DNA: TGTGCCAGCATCCCACTAGCGGGAGCCGCCAATGAGCAGTTCTTC; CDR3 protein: CASIPLAGAANEQFF
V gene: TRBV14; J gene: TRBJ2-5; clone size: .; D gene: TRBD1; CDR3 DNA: TGTGCCAGCAGCCCCGGGACAGGGCGTAAGACCCAGTACTTC; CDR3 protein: CASSPGTGRKTQYF
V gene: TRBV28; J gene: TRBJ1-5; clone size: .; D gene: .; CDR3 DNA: TGTGCCAGCAGACAGCCGTCCCTGAATCAGCCCCAGCATTTT; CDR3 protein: CASRQPSLNQPQHF
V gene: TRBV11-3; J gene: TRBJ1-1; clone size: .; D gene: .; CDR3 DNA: TGTGCCAGCAGCTTTAACGGAGGGAACACTGAAGCTTTCTTT; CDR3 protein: CASSFNGGNTEAFF
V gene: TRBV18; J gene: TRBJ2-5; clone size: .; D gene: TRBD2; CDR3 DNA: TGTGCCAGCTCGCAAGGACTAGCCGACTGGGGGACCCAGTACTTC; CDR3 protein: CASSQGLADWGTQYF
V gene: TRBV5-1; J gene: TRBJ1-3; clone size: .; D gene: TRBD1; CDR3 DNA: TGCGCCAGCAGCTTGGGCGACAGGGGGTTTGGAAACACCATATATTTT; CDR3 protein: CASSLGDRGFGNTIYF
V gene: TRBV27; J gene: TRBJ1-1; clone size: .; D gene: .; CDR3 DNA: TGTGCCAGCAGTCCAGGGTTGAGCACTGAAGCTTTCTTT; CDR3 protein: CASSPGLSTEAFF
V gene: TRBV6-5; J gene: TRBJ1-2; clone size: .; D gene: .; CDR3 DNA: TGTGCCAGCAGGGGGAATGGGGCCTATGGCTACACCTTC; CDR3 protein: CASRGNGAYGYTF
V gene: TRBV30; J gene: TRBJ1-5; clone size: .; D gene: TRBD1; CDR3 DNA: TGTGCCTGGAATTCAGGGGGGTGGGGTCAGCCCCAGCATTTT; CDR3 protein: CAWNSGGWGQPQHF